These 20 T cell receptor beta chains were sequenced from one sample in a study of blood T cell repertoires in COVID-19. Libraries were prepared by immunoSEQ multiplex PCR; TCRdb keeps only in-frame clonotypes and omits some of them. Of roughly 250,000 clones in the sample, roughly 84% are singletons; the top ten hold about 2.1%. Sequenced sample: peripheral blood. These receptors originate from a woman aged 40 to 50 who had recovered from COVID-19.

The chain combines TRBV7-9 with TRBJ2-5; D is ambiguous. V was cut by 2 bases and J by 2 bases, with 9 bases left in between. Germline loops: CDR1 SEHNR, CDR2 FQNEAQ (reference sequence). The CDR3 has 14 amino acids. The CDR3 DNA follows: TGTGCCAGCAGCTTATTTACTAATCAAGAGACCCAGTACTTC. Encoded protein: CASSLFTNQETQYF. The full variable domain, completed using reference TRBV7-9 and TRBJ2-5, is DTGVSQNPRHKITKRGQNVTFRCDPISEHNRLYWYRQTLGQGPEFLTYFQNEAQLEKSRLLSDRFSAERPKGSFSTLEIQRTEQGDSAMYLCASSLFTNQETQYFGPGTRLLVL.

The chain employs TRBV7-2 and TRBJ1-2; D gene ambiguous. The ends were cut back, 2 bases at V and 4 bases at J, with 14 bases in the middle. CDR3 size: 15 residues. The germline gives CDR1 SGHTA, CDR2 FQGNSA. CDR3 region: CASSLSVAVSYGYTF. Written as DNA, the CDR3 is TGTGCCAGCAGCTTAAGTGTCGCCGTTAGCTATGGCTACACCTTC.

The V call is TRBV18, the J call TRBJ2-3; TRBD1 is a possible D gene (5 bases). The germline V and J ends were trimmed by 5 bases and 0 bases, with 15 bases remaining between them. Germline assignment: CDR1 KGHSH and CDR2 LQKENI. The CDR3 has 16 residues. The CDR3 region is CASSTLQVTSTDTQYF. The DNA of the CDR3 is TGTGCCAGCTCAACTTTACAGGTCACTAGCACAGATACGCAGTATTTT.

For the CDR3, the DNA is TGTGCCAGCAGCTCCACAGGGGGCAGGTGGTACAATGAGCAGTTCTTC. As protein: CASSSTGGRWYNEQFF. This chain joins TRBV7-3 and TRBJ2-1; 9 bases are shared with TRBD1. V gave up 4 bases and J gave up 4 bases; unmatched junction bases: 8. Germline CDR1 reads SGHTA; CDR2 reads FQGTGA. The CDR3 has 16 amino acids.

V and J are TRBV11-3 and TRBJ2-5; possibly TRBD1 for D (5 bases). This CDR3 is built from 15 residues. Germline lookup yields CDR1 SGHNT and CDR2 YENEEA. V shed 1 base and J shed 1 base, with 10 bases lying between them. CDR3 amino acids: CASSLGDSAQETQYF. DNA of the CDR3: TGTGCCAGCAGCTTAGGTGACAGTGCCCAAGAGACCCAGTACTTC.

This chain joins TRBV5-4 and TRBJ2-1; 16 bases line up with TRBD2. The CDR3 extends over 17 amino acids. CDR1 is SGHNT and CDR2 is YYREEE in the germline V gene (reference sequence). Trimming at V came to 4 bases and at J to 6 bases, leaving 7 bases not matched to a gene. The CDR3, as DNA: TGTGCCAGCAGCGAGGGACTAGCGGGAGGGCCACCCAATGAGCAGTTCTTC. Translating it yields CASSEGLAGGPPNEQFF.

Of note for this clone: Other DNA sequences of this sample code for an identical CDR3. The CDR3 nucleotides read TGTGCCAGTAGTATTGGCCAGGGGGCGAACACCGGGGAGCTGTTTTTT. Translating it yields CASSIGQGANTGELFF. The rearrangement links TRBV19 to TRBJ2-2, with TRBD1 identical over 7 bases. V lost 3 bases, J lost 0 bases, and 4 bases stayed unmatched. This CDR3 is built from 16 residues. CDR1 LNHDA and CDR2 SQIVND come from the germline V gene (reference sequence).

The genes are TRBV6-5 and TRBJ1-4; 7 nucleotides line up with TRBD1. The germline gives CDR1 MNHEY, CDR2 SVGAGI. V shed 6 bases, J shed 8 bases, and the junction held 12 bases outside the gene matches. CDR3 size: 15 residues. The CDR3 is CASSLLGQGGEKLFF. In nucleotides, the CDR3 is TGTGCCAGCAGCCTGTTAGGCCAGGGGGGCGAAAAACTGTTTTTT.

The table lists this clone with a few counts. This chain connects TRBV4-3 to TRBJ1-3; the D gene is possibly TRBD1 (6 bases). Germline CDR1 reads LGHNA; CDR2 reads YSLEER. The CDR3 has 18 residues. V gave up 2 bases and J gave up 2 bases, with 19 bases separating them. CDR3 amino acids: CASSQLYGRGAAGNTIYF. CDR3 nucleotides: TGCGCCAGCAGCCAACTTTACGGACGGGGGGCTGCTGGAAACACCATATATTTT.

The chain recombines TRBV3-1 (or the pseudogene TRBV3-2) with TRBJ2-3; maybe TRBD2 (6 bases). The CDR3 consists of 17 residues. Germline lookup yields CDR1 LGHDT and CDR2 YNNKEL (reference sequence). Trimming left V 4 bases short and J 0 bases short, with 17 bases between. The chain's CDR3 is CASSPSTRGSSTDTQYF. CDR3 in DNA: TGTGCCAGCAGCCCTTCAACCCGGGGGTCGAGCACAGATACGCAGTATTTT.

This chain links TRBV27 with TRBJ2-5; TRBD1 matches 9 bases. CDR3 length: 16 amino acids. V dropped 5 bases and J dropped 6; count of bases not matched to a gene: 13. The germline V gene encodes CDR1 MNHEY and CDR2 SMNVEV (reference sequence). The CDR3 reads CASSQNLRDREKTQYF. In DNA, the CDR3 is TGTGCCAGCAGTCAGAACCTCCGGGACAGGGAAAAGACCCAGTACTTC.

The V call is TRBV27, the J call TRBJ2-1; maybe TRBD1 (6 bases). The germline CDR1 and CDR2 sequences are MNHEY and SMNVEV (reference sequence). Trimming left V 0 bases short and J 8 bases short, with 23 bases between. This CDR3 comprises 18 residues. CDR3 nucleotides: TGTGCCAGCAGTTTATCGTCTCCGGGACAAACTCCTCTGGATGAGCAGTTCTTC. It codes for CASSLSSPGQTPLDEQFF.

The chain recombines TRBV4-1 with TRBJ1-5; no firm D call. This CDR3 has 15 amino acids. The ends were cut back, 5 bases at V and 3 bases at J, with 14 bases in the middle. Germline V gives CDR1 MGHRA, CDR2 YSYEKL. CDR3 protein: CASSSQAVSNQPQHF. The CDR3 DNA follows: TGCGCCAGCAGCTCCCAAGCCGTATCCAATCAGCCCCAGCATTTT.

V gene TRBV5-1 combines with J gene TRBJ2-1; TRBD2 might be the D (6 bases). Germline CDR1 SGHRS, CDR2 YFSETQ. CDR3 length: 13 amino acids. V was trimmed by 0 bases and J by 8 bases, leaving 9 bases between them. Here the CDR3 reads CASSLDPGDEQFF. Written as DNA, the CDR3 is TGCGCCAGCAGCTTGGACCCGGGGGATGAGCAGTTCTTC.

V gene TRBV19 combines with J gene TRBJ2-3; 13 bases match TRBD2. The junction had 7 bases not matched to a gene; V was cut back by 2 bases and J by 2 bases. The CDR3 totals 18 residues. CDR1 is LNHDA and CDR2 is SQIVND in the germline V gene (reference sequence). The DNA of the CDR3 is TGTGCCAGTAGTATACTAACTAGCGGGGGGGCGATCACAGATACGCAGTATTTT. This gives the protein CASSILTSGGAITDTQYF.

This clone has just one count. The rearrangement links TRBV29-1 to TRBJ2-3; D unresolved. The germline V and J ends were trimmed by 0 bases and 6 bases, with 4 bases remaining between them. Looked up from germline, CDR1 is SQVTM and CDR2 is ANQGSEA. The CDR3 runs 11 residues. CDR3 in DNA: TGCAGCGTTGAAGATATGGATACGCAGTATTTT. Its translation is CSVEDMDTQYF.

The chain has TRBV5-1 and TRBJ2-7, with a tentative D call TRBD1 (6 bases). V lost 4 bases, J lost 2 bases, and 13 bases lay in between. The germline CDR1 and CDR2 sequences are SGHRS and YFSETQ. The CDR3 is 14 residues long. The CDR3 coding sequence is TGCGCCAGCAGCCGGACAGCGCAGACCTACGAGCAGTACTTC. It yields the protein CASSRTAQTYEQYF.

V is TRBV15 and J is TRBJ2-7; 7 bases align to TRBD2. This CDR3 comprises 14 residues. The V and J ends lost 4 bases and 4 bases, in that order; junction bases with no gene match: 7. Germline V gene sequence: CDR1 LNHNV, CDR2 YYDKDF (reference sequence). CDR3 residues: CATSIMGGGYEQYF. The CDR3, as DNA: TGTGCCACCAGCATTATGGGGGGGGGTTACGAGCAGTACTTC.

The V and J genes are TRBV6-5 and TRBJ2-5, with 14 bases that match TRBD2. The J segment lost 5 bases and the V segment lost 5 bases, leaving 4 bases of the junction unmatched. The CDR3 is made up of 15 amino acids. Germline CDR1 reads MNHEY; CDR2 reads SVGAGI. The CDR3 region is CASSRTSGRIETQYF. The CDR3 region has the DNA TGTGCCAGCAGTCGGACTAGCGGGAGGATTGAGACCCAGTACTTC.

The chain employs TRBV5-5 and TRBJ1-6; D is unclear. Germline loops: CDR1 SGHKS, CDR2 YYEKEE (reference sequence). Between the trimmed V and J ends, which lost 0 bases and 5 bases, there was a span of 9 bases. CDR3 length: 15 residues. The CDR3 region is CASSLVVSNNSPLHF. In DNA form, the CDR3 reads TGTGCCAGCAGCTTGGTTGTCTCTAATAATTCACCCCTCCACTTT.